These 6 T cell receptor beta chains were sequenced from one sample in a study of T-cell memory formation after mild COVID-19. TCRdb analysed the 5' RACE reads with MiXCR anew, one entry per CDR3 protein. The profile shows over 300,000 distinct CDR3 sequences, 20% to 25% of them singletons. The specimen sequenced was PBMCs or a T cell subset sorted from them (not recorded which). Source of these receptors: a man aged 18 to 30 who had mild COVID-19 (a few samples of this study predate the infection). Cell type and time point are not known.

As DNA, the CDR3 is TGTGCCAGCAGTTACTCCGGGACCCGGGAGACCCAGTACTTC. This encodes CASSYSGTRETQYF. The V call is TRBV6-5, the J call TRBJ2-5; D may correspond to TRBD1 or TRBD2 (5 bases each). The CDR3 loop spans 14 amino acids. Germline V gives CDR1 MNHEY, CDR2 SVGAGI. V lost 0 bases and J lost 5, with 10 bases in between.

In this sample, this clonotype turned up a few times. At one end the junction does not follow the germline gene, possibly because of a read error. The J gene is TRBJ1-2, the V gene TRBV2; D is perhaps TRBD1 (5 bases). CDR1 is SNHLY, CDR2 FYNNEI, per germline. The CDR3 consists of 12 residues. The CDR3 bases are TGTGCCAGCAGTAAAGACCAAACACAGGTTTCCTTC. This gives the protein CASSKDQTQVSF. Full variable domain (missing parts from reference TRBV2 and TRBJ1-2): EPEVTQTPSHQVTQMGQEVILRCVPISNHLYFYWYRQILGQKVEFLVSFYNNEISEKSEIFDDQFSVERPDGSNFTLKIRSTKLEDSAMYFCASSKDQTQVSFGSGTRLTVV.

This clonotype was found a few times. The chain recombines TRBV2 with TRBJ2-5; D may be TRBD1 (6 bases). The V and J ends lost 2 bases and 5 bases respectively, with 6 bases between them. Germline V gene data show CDR1 as SNHLY and CDR2 as FYNNEI. The CDR3 totals 12 residues. CDR3 nucleotides: TGTGCCAGCAGTGAACAGGGGGAGACCCAGTACTTC. Translating it yields CASSEQGETQYF.

This clonotype appeared a few times. The chain recombines TRBV5-1 with TRBJ2-7; TRBD2 might be the D (6 bases). The CDR3 loop spans 14 amino acids. Looked up from germline, CDR1 is SGHRS and CDR2 is YFSETQ. V gave up 1 base and J gave up 2 bases, with 10 bases separating them. The CDR3, as DNA: TGCGCCAGCAGCTTGTTGGGACTCACCTACGAGCAGTACTTC. This translates into CASSLLGLTYEQYF.

This chain connects TRBV5-1 to TRBJ2-1; 10 positions match TRBD2. The CDR3 covers 16 residues. V lost 7 bases, J lost 5 bases, and 12 bases stayed unmatched. Looked up from germline, CDR1 is SGHRS and CDR2 is YFSETQ. The CDR3 sequence is CASSHSGGPRNNEQFF. DNA for the CDR3: TGCGCCAGCTCCCATAGCGGGGGGCCGCGAAACAATGAGCAGTTCTTC.

V is TRBV18 and J is TRBJ1-1; no clear D. The CDR3 has 13 residues. The germline V and J ends were trimmed by 5 bases and 3 bases, with 10 bases remaining between them. The V gene's germline CDR1 is KGHSH and CDR2 LQKENI. The CDR3 sequence is CASSGRSDTEAFF. CDR3 nucleotides: TGTGCCAGCTCAGGGAGGTCGGACACTGAAGCTTTCTTT.